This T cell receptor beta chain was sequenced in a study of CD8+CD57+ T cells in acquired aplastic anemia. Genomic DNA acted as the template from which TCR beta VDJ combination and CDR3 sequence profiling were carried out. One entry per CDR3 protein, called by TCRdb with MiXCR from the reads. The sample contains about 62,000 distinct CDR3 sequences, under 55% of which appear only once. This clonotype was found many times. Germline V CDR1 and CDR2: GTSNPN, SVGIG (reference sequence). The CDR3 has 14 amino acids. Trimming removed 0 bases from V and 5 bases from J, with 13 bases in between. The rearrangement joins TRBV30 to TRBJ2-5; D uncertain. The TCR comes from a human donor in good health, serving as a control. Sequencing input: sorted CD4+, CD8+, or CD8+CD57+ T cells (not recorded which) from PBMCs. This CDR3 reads CAWSVGRAAETQYF. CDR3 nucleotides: TGTGCCTGGAGTGTTGGAAGGGCGGCGGAGACCCAGTACTTC.